This T cell receptor (beta chain) was captured by sequencing in a study of cytomegalovirus exposure and HLA in healthy donors. The study's findings and limits: Cytomegalovirus-associated status was assigned to fewer than 200 TCR beta chains.

The V gene's germline CDR1 is SNHLY and CDR2 FYNNEI. With V trimmed by 5 bases and J by 4 bases, 4 bases remained unmatched. The CDR3 spans 13 residues. In the PCR, 60 Vbeta and 13 Jbeta primers were used. Authors' processing steps: As a later analysis found, there were 70 million to 100 million unique TCR beta chains, of which approximately 10 million were shared. Using immunoSEQ multiplex PCR, the repertoire was profiled, and TCRdb retains in-frame clones only, with some absent. V and J calls and clone size are copied from that table; D and trimming were computed from the DNA. This sample has some 170,000 clones, with over 60% found just once. This clone has only a few counts. Antigen specificity is unknown.

Sequencing was performed on PBMCs. The chain uses TRBV2 and TRBJ2-5, with 7 bases that match TRBD2. The source is a woman in her twenties or thirties in good health and CMV-seronegative. The CDR3: CASSRGEGETQYF. The CDR3 bases are TGTGCCAGCAGTCGAGGGGAGGGAGAGACCCAGTACTTC.